One sample yielded the 13 T cell receptor beta chains listed below, sequenced in a study of sequential checkpoint blockade in melanoma. Only in-frame clones appear in the TCRdb table, and some are missing; sequencing was by immunoSEQ multiplex PCR. The sample includes more than 9,500 clones, under 80% of them seen just once. Treatment given: randomized to nivolumab then ipilimumab (arm A) or the reverse (arm B). The sample consisted of CD8+ T cells sorted from blood (inferred from file names), taken from a patient given nivolumab and ipilimumab in sequence. These receptors all come from a human donor with melanoma.

This clone was seen a few times. The V gene is TRBV9, the J gene TRBJ2-7; D unclear. The CDR3 runs to 14 residues. Trimming pared 4 bases from V and 2 bases from J, leaving 13 bases between. CDR1 is SGDLS and CDR2 is YYNGEE in the germline V gene. CDR3 DNA sequence: TGTGCCAGCAGCCCCGAAACAGCTCCCTACGAGCAGTACTTC. Its protein is CASSPETAPYEQYF.

With respect to this clone: In the same sample, other DNA sequences code for this CDR3. V and J are TRBV28 and TRBJ2-7, with TRBD2 matching 8 bases. This CDR3 is built from 14 residues. Trimming removed 3 bases from V and 0 bases from J; junction bases left unmatched: 1. Germline V gives CDR1 MDHEN, CDR2 SYDVKM. CDR3 residues: CASSLSGSSYEQYF. The DNA of the CDR3 is TGTGCCAGCAGTTTGAGCGGGAGCTCCTACGAGCAGTACTTC.

The V gene is TRBV6-1, the J gene TRBJ2-7; D remains unclear. CDR3 size: 13 residues. The germline V and J ends were trimmed by 6 bases and 2 bases, with 11 bases remaining between them. Germline V gene lookup returns CDR1 MNHNS and CDR2 SASEGT. CDR3 sequence reads: CASRKQVAYEQYF. The CDR3 DNA sequence: TGTGCCAGCAGAAAGCAGGTGGCCTACGAGCAGTACTTC.

The chain has TRBV4-3 and TRBJ2-2, with a weak D call TRBD1 (6 bases). The CDR3 extends over 15 amino acids. Germline CDR1 is LGHNA and CDR2 is YSLEER. V lost 5 bases, J lost 2 bases, and 12 bases lay in between. CDR3 residues: CASSYGQTNTGELFF. In DNA, the CDR3 is TGCGCCAGCAGCTATGGACAGACAAACACCGGGGAGCTGTTTTTT.

In DNA form, the CDR3 reads TGTGCCAGCAGCTTAAATGCGTTCTGGGGGGGCCCCACAGATACGCAGTATTTT. The encoded protein is CASSLNAFWGGPTDTQYF. The chain uses TRBV7-2 and TRBJ2-3; perhaps TRBD2 as D (7 bases). The CDR3 contains 18 residues. V dropped 2 bases and J dropped 2 bases, with 20 bases sitting between them. Germline V CDR1 and CDR2: SGHTA, FQGNSA.

The chain is built from TRBV6-6 and TRBJ2-1; D is possibly TRBD1 (6 bases). Trimming removed 7 bases from V and 5 bases from J, with 18 bases in between. CDR3 length: 15 amino acids. Germline assignment: CDR1 MNHNY and CDR2 SVGAGI (reference sequence). CDR3 coding DNA: TGTGCCAGCACCTACAGGTACAGACAGGACAATGAGCAGTTCTTC. Encoded protein: CASTYRYRQDNEQFF.

The chain has TRBV19 and TRBJ2-5, with 7 bases matching TRBD2. This CDR3 region has 14 residues. The V gene end was trimmed by 4 bases and the J gene end by 9 bases; junction bases not matched to a gene: 11. CDR1 and CDR2 from the germline V gene are LNHDA and SQIVND (reference sequence). CDR3 residues: CASSTLADQRPQYF. The CDR3 DNA follows: TGTGCCAGTAGTACCCTAGCGGATCAGAGACCCCAGTACTTC.

The CDR3 protein is CATLDSGYFTDTQYF. Written as DNA, the CDR3 is TGTGCCACCCTGGATAGCGGATACTTCACAGATACGCAGTATTTT. This chain links TRBV5-8 with TRBJ2-3, with D tentatively TRBD2 (6 bases). Trimming took off 9 bases at V and 2 bases at J, with 19 bases between the two ends. The V gene's germline CDR1 is SGHTS and CDR2 YDEGEE. CDR3 length equals 15 residues.

The rearrangement links TRBV21-1 to TRBJ2-7; the table gives TRBD1 as D, unverified against the DNA. TRBV21-1 is deemed a pseudogene. There are 16 residues in the CDR3. The CDR3 DNA follows: TGTGCCAGCAACCCGACCCCAAAAGGACACCCCTACGAGCAGTACTTC. It specifies CASNPTPKGHPYEQYF.

The CDR3 region has the DNA TGTGCCAGCGGGGCAGGTGGAAACACCATATATTTT. Translating gives CASGAGGNTIYF. The rearrangement links TRBV9 to TRBJ1-3; D might be TRBD1 (5 bases). V was cut by 7 bases and J by 3 bases, with 8 bases left in between. The germline V gene encodes CDR1 SGDLS and CDR2 YYNGEE. The CDR3 is 12 residues long. The full variable domain, in which reference TRBV9 and TRBJ1-3 provide the parts outside the CDR3, is DSGVTQTPKHLITATGQRVTLRCSPRSGDLSVYWYQQSLDQGLQFLIQYYNGEERAKGNILERFSAQQFPDLHSELNLSSLELGDSALYFCASGAGGNTIYFGEGSWLTVV.

The chain combines TRBV4-3 with TRBJ2-7; D is ambiguous. The CDR3 loop spans 14 amino acids. Trimming took 0 bases from V and 5 from J, leaving 11 bases between them. In germline, CDR1 is LGHNA, CDR2 YSLEER. CDR3 region: CASSQDRYEDEQYF. In nucleotides, the CDR3 is TGCGCCAGCAGCCAAGATCGGTACGAAGACGAGCAGTACTTC.

This clone was seen only a few times. The CDR3 bases are TGTGCCACCAGCAGAGCGTCAGGGGCTCCCTACAATGAGCAGTTCTTC. Its translation is CATSRASGAPYNEQFF. V usage is TRBV15 and J usage is TRBJ2-1, with D perhaps matching TRBD1 (6 bases). The length of the CDR3 is 16 residues. Trimming removed 1 base at V and 2 bases at J, with 12 bases between. Germline CDR1 and CDR2: LNHNV and YYDKDF (reference sequence).

The J gene is TRBJ2-5, the V gene TRBV7-6; D might be TRBD2 (6 bases). The germline CDR1 and CDR2 sequences are SGHVS and FNYEAQ. The CDR3 has 17 residues. Trimming cost V 2 bases and J 2 bases, with 18 bases left between them. CDR3 in amino acids: CASSLFVRLEPQETQYF. The CDR3, as DNA: TGTGCCAGCAGCTTATTTGTCCGACTAGAGCCTCAAGAGACCCAGTACTTC.